This T cell receptor (beta chain) emerged from a study of vaccination effects on CD4 cells after COVID-19. Whole-study context: Convalescent patients (n = two) were sampled 16 days and one week prevaccination.

Before sequencing, viral peptide pools were used by the ViraFEST assay to expand antigen-specific CD4+ T cells. Once cultured for roughly ten days, the cells underwent separation to obtain CD4+ T cells. From March to December 2020, the person had a SARS-CoV-2 infection that was confirmed by PCR. Wells each received around 2 million PBMC, cultured with approximately 9.1 IU/ml IL-2 and about 9 ug/ml peptides. Note on this clone: The antigen is not known.

The CDR3 is made up of 16 amino acids. Trimming cost V 5 bases and J 9 bases, with 23 bases left between them. The V gene's germline CDR1 is KGHSH and CDR2 LQKENI. The table came from immunoSEQ multiplex PCR; TCRdb's copy has only in-frame clones and leaves some out. Here the sample spans around 25,000 clones, around 79% being singletons. The receptor's source is a human donor who had a prior SARS-CoV-2 infection. This material consisted of CD4+ T cells from PBMCs cultured with HCoV-NL63 spike peptides, taken before COVID-19 vaccination. The chain recombines TRBV18 with TRBJ2-1; D perhaps matches TRBD1 (6 bases). The CDR3 loop reads CASSGGLLTGQGEQFF. The CDR3, as DNA: TGTGCCAGCTCAGGCGGTCTTTTAACAGGGCAGGGTGAGCAGTTCTTC.